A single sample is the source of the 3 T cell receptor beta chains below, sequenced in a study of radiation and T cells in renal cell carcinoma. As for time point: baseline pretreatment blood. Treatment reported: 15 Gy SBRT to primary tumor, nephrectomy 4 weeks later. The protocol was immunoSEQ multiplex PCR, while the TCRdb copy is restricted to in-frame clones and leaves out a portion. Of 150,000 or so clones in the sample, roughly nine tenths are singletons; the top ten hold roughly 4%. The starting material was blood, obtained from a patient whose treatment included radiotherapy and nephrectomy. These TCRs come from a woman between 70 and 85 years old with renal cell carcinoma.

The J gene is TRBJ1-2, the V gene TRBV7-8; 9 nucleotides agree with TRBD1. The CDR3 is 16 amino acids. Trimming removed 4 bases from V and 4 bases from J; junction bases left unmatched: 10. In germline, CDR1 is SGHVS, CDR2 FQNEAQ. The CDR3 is CASSSGGQGYTYGYTF. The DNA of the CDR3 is TGTGCCAGCAGCTCGGGAGGACAGGGGTACACCTATGGCTACACCTTC.

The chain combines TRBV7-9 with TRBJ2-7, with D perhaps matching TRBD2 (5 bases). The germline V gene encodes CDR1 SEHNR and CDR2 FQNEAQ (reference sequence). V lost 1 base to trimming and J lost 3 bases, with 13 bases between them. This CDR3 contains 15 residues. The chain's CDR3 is CASSLGGVGGYEQYF. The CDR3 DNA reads TGTGCCAGCAGCTTAGGTGGTGTAGGAGGCTACGAGCAGTACTTC.

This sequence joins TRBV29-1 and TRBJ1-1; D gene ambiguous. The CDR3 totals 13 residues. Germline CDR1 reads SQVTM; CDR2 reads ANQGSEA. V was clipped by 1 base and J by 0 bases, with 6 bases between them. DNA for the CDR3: TGCAGCGTTGAAGGGACGGTGAACACTGAAGCTTTCTTT. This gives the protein CSVEGTVNTEAFF.